The 2 T cell receptor beta chains below were found in one sample sequenced in a study of cytomegalovirus exposure and HLA in healthy donors. The method was immunoSEQ multiplex PCR; TCRdb's version includes in-frame clones alone and lacks a portion of them. This sample has roughly 150,000 clones, with around 90% found just once. Sequencing was performed on PBMCs. All receptors derive from a woman under 30 in good health and CMV-seropositive.

V and J are TRBV4-3 and TRBJ2-1; D possibly corresponds to TRBD1 (7 bases). Germline V gene lookup returns CDR1 LGHNA and CDR2 YSLEER. The CDR3 runs to 16 residues. Trimming pared 1 base from V and 6 bases from J, leaving 16 bases between. Written as DNA, the CDR3 is TGCGCCAGCAGCCAAGGCAGGGGGACTTCTGTCAATGAGCAGTTCTTC. Protein product: CASSQGRGTSVNEQFF.

CDR3 sequence reads: CASSHKSLAQQETQYF. CDR3 sequence (DNA): TGCGCCAGCAGCCACAAATCACTAGCGCAACAAGAGACCCAGTACTTC. The chain employs TRBV4-3 and TRBJ2-5; TRBD2 agrees at 7 bases. The CDR3 has 16 amino acids. In germline, CDR1 is LGHNA, CDR2 YSLEER. V shed 3 bases and J 2 bases; nucleotides not matched to a gene: 9.